Each of the 30 T cell receptor beta chains below was sequenced from the same sample in a study of patients and donors after allogeneic stem cell transplantation. TCRdb processed the RT-PCR reads anew with MiXCR; each CDR3 protein has one entry. The sample lists 150,000 to 200,000 distinct CDR3 sequences; 30% were seen once. Sequences were obtained from blood, either unsorted or a sorted T cell fraction (not recorded which). Receptors originate from a human donor who was either an allogeneic HSCT recipient or a stem cell or donor lymphocyte infusion donor (not recorded which). It is not recorded whose cells these are; they may come from a transplant donor.

Only a few counts were recorded for this clonotype. The chain carries TRBV5-1 and TRBJ2-3; D is ambiguous. CDR3 length: 12 residues. Germline values: CDR1 SGHRS, CDR2 YFSETQ. V lost 3 bases and J 8 bases, leaving 10 bases between the germline ends. The DNA for the CDR3 is TGCGCCAGCAGCTCCGACTTGGGTACGCAGTATTTT. Its translation: CASSSDLGTQYF.

This chain uses TRBV5-1 with TRBJ1-1; D gene ambiguous. Germline CDR1 is SGHRS and CDR2 is YFSETQ. V was shortened by 1 base and J by 0 bases, with 7 bases between the two germline ends. CDR3 size: 14 residues. The CDR3 region is CASSLQSMNTEAFF. The CDR3 bases are TGCGCCAGCAGCTTGCAGAGCATGAACACTGAAGCTTTCTTT.

This clonotype was counted between two and nine times. The chain links TRBV20-1 to TRBJ1-6; 10 bases are a match to TRBD1. This CDR3 contains 15 residues. Germline values: CDR1 DFQATT, CDR2 SNEGSKA (reference sequence). The V segment lost 3 bases and the J segment 10 bases; nucleotides outside the gene matches: 9. In DNA, the CDR3 is TGCAGTGCTAGGAGAGACGGGACAGGGGTGTCACCCCTCCACTTT. Amino acids: CSARRDGTGVSPLHF.

V and J are TRBV9 and TRBJ2-7; 7 nucleotides line up with TRBD2. The CDR3 has 15 residues. J lost 2 bases, V lost 0 bases, and 5 bases had no gene match. The germline V gene encodes CDR1 SGDLS and CDR2 YYNGEE. CDR3 DNA: TGTGCCAGCAGCGTAGCGGGAGGCACTGCCTACGAGCAGTACTTC. This encodes CASSVAGGTAYEQYF.

This clonotype was detected a few times. V is TRBV27 and J is TRBJ1-2; D is ambiguous. The CDR3 loop spans 17 amino acids. Deletions cut 8 bases from V and 1 base from J, with 23 bases between. Germline loops: CDR1 MNHEY, CDR2 SMNVEV (reference sequence). CDR3 loop: CASALDPLTGGNYGYTF. The CDR3 nucleotides read TGTGCCAGCGCTCTGGACCCTCTTACCGGCGGTAACTATGGCTACACCTTC.

This clonotype has ten or more counts. The chain recombines TRBV24-1 with TRBJ1-5; 9 nucleotides line up with TRBD1. The germline V gene encodes CDR1 KGHDR and CDR2 SFDVKD. The CDR3 extends over 15 amino acids. Trimming removed 6 bases from V and 2 bases from J; junction bases left unmatched: 4. CDR3 DNA: TGTGCCACCAGTTCACAGGGGGCCGGCAATCAGCCCCAGCATTTT. This sequence encodes CATSSQGAGNQPQHF.

The chain recombines TRBV5-6 with TRBJ2-7, with D unclear. V was cut by 3 bases and J by 3 bases, with 16 bases left in between. Germline V CDR1 and CDR2: SGHDT, YYEEEE. The CDR3 is 15 amino acids. As DNA, the CDR3 is TGTGCCAGCAGCTCCTCCTTCCGACGAGTCTACGAGCAGTACTTC. This encodes CASSSSFRRVYEQYF.

This clonotype was detected only a few times. This chain links TRBV5-1 with TRBJ1-1; 8 nucleotides align to TRBD1. Germline CDR1 reads SGHRS; CDR2 reads YFSETQ. Unmatched junction bases numbered 11, after V lost 5 bases and J lost 5 bases. CDR3 length: 15 amino acids. The DNA for the CDR3 is TGCGCCAGCAGAGATTCGGACAGGGAGAGTACTGAAGCTTTCTTT. It translates to CASRDSDRESTEAFF.

This clonotype was observed a few times. This chain uses TRBV7-6 with TRBJ2-5, with D possibly TRBD2 on 6 matching bases. V dropped 5 bases and J dropped 2 bases, with 9 bases sitting between them. This CDR3 has 13 amino acids. From germline, CDR1 is SGHVS and CDR2 FNYEAQ. The CDR3, as DNA: TGTGCCAGCAGCCCGACTAGACAAGAGACCCAGTACTTC. It codes for CASSPTRQETQYF.

In its sample, this clonotype was seen a few times. V and J are TRBV27 and TRBJ2-5, with 10 bases lining up with TRBD2. Germline lookup yields CDR1 MNHEY and CDR2 SMNVEV (reference sequence). The length of the CDR3 is 14 residues. V trimming: 2 bases; J trimming: 12 bases; junction bases outside the gene matches: 9. The CDR3 protein is CASSLLAGAGAKYF. The DNA of the CDR3 is TGTGCCAGCAGTTTACTAGCGGGAGCGGGGGCTAAGTACTTC.

This sequence joins TRBV15 and TRBJ2-6; no clear D. CDR1 and CDR2 from the germline V gene are LNHNV and YYDKDF (reference sequence). Trimming took 3 bases from V and 4 from J, leaving 4 bases between them. This CDR3 contains 13 residues. CDR3 nucleotide sequence: TGTGCCACCAGCAGCGGGGGGGCCAACGTCCTGACTTTC. Translating gives CATSSGGANVLTF.

The CDR3 is CASTRSGHQETQYF. CDR3 DNA sequence: TGTGCCAGCACCCGTAGCGGTCACCAAGAGACCCAGTACTTC. This chain uses TRBV28 with TRBJ2-5, with D possibly TRBD2 on 6 matching bases. V was trimmed by 7 bases and J by 0 bases, leaving 12 bases between them. From germline, CDR1 is MDHEN and CDR2 SYDVKM. This CDR3 is built from 14 residues.

The chain links TRBV3-1 to TRBJ1-2; D might be TRBD1 (5 bases). The germline V gene encodes CDR1 LGHDT and CDR2 YNNKEL (reference sequence). V lost 5 bases, J lost 8 bases, and 18 bases lay in between. The CDR3 is made up of 14 amino acids. CDR3 coding DNA: TGTGCCAGCAGCAAATGGACAAGGGGAGAAGGCTACACCTTC. Residues: CASSKWTRGEGYTF. Full variable domain (outside the CDR3, taken from reference TRBV3-1 and TRBJ1-2): DTAVSQTPKYLVTQMGNDKSIKCEQNLGHDTMYWYKQDSKKFLKIMFSYNNKELIINETVPNRFSPKSPDKAHLNLHINSLELGDSAVYFCASSKWTRGEGYTFGSGTRLTVV.

V usage is TRBV30 and J usage is TRBJ2-7; a possible D gene is TRBD1 (5 bases). Germline assignment: CDR1 GTSNPN and CDR2 SVGIG (reference sequence). This CDR3 has 15 residues. The V end lost 3 bases, the J end lost 0 bases, and 15 bases lay between the germline ends. The CDR3 nucleotides are TGTGCCTGGAGCTTTTTTCAGGGTAACTCCTACGAGCAGTACTTC. Its translation is CAWSFFQGNSYEQYF. Filled out from reference TRBV30 and TRBJ2-7, the complete variable domain reads SQTIHQWPATLVQPVGSPLSLECTVEGTSNPNLYWYRQAAGRGLQLLFYSVGIGQISSEVPQNLSASRPQDRQFILSSKKLLLSDSGFYLCAWSFFQGNSYEQYFGPGTRLTVT.

The table lists this clonotype with a few counts. The chain employs TRBV7-9 and TRBJ1-4; 10 bases align to TRBD1. There are 14 residues in the CDR3. J lost 7 bases, V lost 5 bases, and 4 bases had no gene match. The germline gives CDR1 SEHNR, CDR2 FQNEAQ (reference sequence). This CDR3 reads CASSVGQGSEKLFF. In DNA form, the CDR3 reads TGTGCCAGCAGCGTGGGACAGGGGAGTGAAAAACTGTTTTTT.

The V gene is TRBV7-8, the J gene TRBJ2-1; maybe TRBD2 (5 bases). The CDR3 spans 15 residues. Trimming removed 6 bases at V and 0 bases at J, with 12 bases between. Germline V gives CDR1 SGHVS, CDR2 FQNEAQ. The CDR3 sequence: CASRMEVSSYNEQFF. The CDR3 region has the DNA TGTGCCAGCAGGATGGAGGTTAGCTCCTACAATGAGCAGTTCTTC. The full variable domain, its missing parts supplied by reference TRBV7-8 and TRBJ2-1, is GAGVSQSPRYKVAKRGQDVALRCDPISGHVSLFWYQQALGQGPEFLTYFQNEAQLDKSGLPSDRFFAERPEGSVSTLKIQRTQQEDSAVYLCASRMEVSSYNEQFFGPGTRLTVL.

This chain joins TRBV4-3 and TRBJ2-2; 8 bases align to TRBD1. The junction had 7 bases not matched to a gene; V was cut back by 0 bases and J by 1 base. Germline values: CDR1 LGHNA, CDR2 YSLEER. The CDR3 loop spans 18 amino acids. The CDR3, as DNA: TGCGCCAGCAGCCAAGAAGGGGGACAGGATTTGAACACCGGGGAGCTGTTTTTT. Amino acids: CASSQEGGQDLNTGELFF.

This clonotype has only a few counts. V and J are TRBV10-3 and TRBJ2-1; D not certain. The ends were cut back, 8 bases at V and 6 bases at J, with 2 bases in the middle. CDR3 length equals 9 residues. The germline V gene encodes CDR1 ENHRY and CDR2 SYGVKD. In DNA form, the CDR3 reads TGTGCCATCGGCAATGAGCAGTTCTTC. Protein sequence: CAIGNEQFF.

The chain links TRBV6-2 or TRBV6-3 to TRBJ2-1; D gene uncertain. CDR1 and CDR2 from the germline V gene are MNHEY and SVGEGT. The length of the CDR3 is 13 residues. V was shortened by 5 bases and J by 2 bases, with 7 bases between the two germline ends. As DNA, the CDR3 is TGTGCCAGCAGTCAAAATACCTACAATGAGCAGTTCTTC. Protein sequence: CASSQNTYNEQFF.

This clonotype was picked up a small number of times. The chain links TRBV6-6 to TRBJ2-2; TRBD2 agrees at 13 bases. Germline-derived CDR1 and CDR2 are MNHNY and SVGAGI (reference sequence). J lost 6 bases, V lost 0 bases, and 4 bases had no gene match. This CDR3 has 17 amino acids. CDR3 in amino acids: CASSYSWTSGSPGELFF. DNA of the CDR3: TGTGCCAGCAGTTACTCCTGGACTAGCGGGAGTCCCGGGGAGCTGTTTTTT.

This clonotype was found many times. The CDR3 loop is CASRQGFTEAFF. In DNA, the CDR3 is TGTGCCAGCAGGCAGGGGTTCACTGAAGCTTTCTTT. The J gene is TRBJ1-1, the V gene TRBV12-3 or TRBV12-4, with D perhaps matching TRBD1 (6 bases). CDR3 length: 12 amino acids. V gave up 6 bases and J gave up 4 bases, with 9 bases separating them.

The chain has TRBV7-8 and TRBJ2-4, with TRBD1 matching 7 bases. Germline V gene sequence: CDR1 SGHVS, CDR2 FQNEAQ. CDR3 length: 16 amino acids. The V gene end was trimmed by 5 bases and the J gene end by 7 bases; junction bases not matched to a gene: 14. CDR3 in DNA: TGTGCCAGCAGCGCAAGGACAGGTACAGGGGTGAACATTCAGTACTTC. It translates to CASSARTGTGVNIQYF.

This CDR3 reads CASSRGGSPNYGYTF. CDR3 in DNA: TGTGCCAGCTCACGAGGAGGGTCCCCTAACTATGGCTACACCTTC. The genes are TRBV18 and TRBJ1-2; no clear D gene. Germline CDR1 and CDR2: KGHSH and LQKENI. The CDR3 consists of 15 residues. The ends were cut back, 4 bases at V and 0 bases at J, with 12 bases in the middle.

This sequence joins TRBV11-2 and TRBJ2-1; D could derive from TRBD1 or TRBD2 (5 bases each). The V gene's germline CDR1 is SGHAT and CDR2 FQNNGV. The V and J ends lost 1 base and 0 bases respectively, with 25 bases between them. This CDR3 has 21 amino acids. CDR3 protein: CASSLGLVIAGSMGSYNEQFF. In nucleotides, the CDR3 is TGTGCCAGCAGCTTAGGCTTGGTGATCGCAGGGAGTATGGGCTCCTACAATGAGCAGTTCTTC. The full variable domain, rest sourced from reference TRBV11-2 and TRBJ2-1, is EAGVAQSPRYKIIEKRQSVAFWCNPISGHATLYWYQQILGQGPKLLIQFQNNGVVDDSQLPKDRFSAERLKGVDSTLKIQPAKLEDSAVYLCASSLGLVIAGSMGSYNEQFFGPGTRLTVL.

This clonotype was seen a handful of times. V usage is TRBV11-2 and J usage is TRBJ1-5; no clear D. The CDR3 is 13 residues long. Germline V CDR1 and CDR2: SGHAT, FQNNGV. V was pared by 0 bases and J by 7 bases, with 7 bases between. CDR3 DNA sequence: TGTGCCAGCAGCTTAGATGTCCCGCAGCCCCAGCATTTT. Protein sequence: CASSLDVPQPQHF.

The table lists this clonotype with many counts. The chain uses TRBV5-1 and TRBJ1-1; D not certain. CDR3 length equals 13 residues. The V and J ends lost 8 bases and 1 base respectively, with 12 bases between them. CDR1 and CDR2 from the germline V gene are SGHRS and YFSETQ. CDR3 in amino acids: CASRVDPNTEAFF. The CDR3 nucleotides read TGCGCCAGTCGCGTCGACCCGAACACTGAAGCTTTCTTT. Variable domain in full (rest from reference TRBV5-1 and TRBJ1-1): KAGVTQTPRYLIKTRGQQVTLSCSPISGHRSVSWYQQTPGQGLQFLFEYFSETQRNKGNFPGRFSGRQFSNSRSEMNVSTLELGDSALYLCASRVDPNTEAFFGQGTRLTVV.

This clonotype was picked up many times. The rearrangement uses TRBV7-2 and TRBJ1-3; no clear D gene. The CDR3 contains 13 residues. The V end lost 1 base, the J end lost 3 bases, and 4 bases lay between the germline ends. Germline V gives CDR1 SGHTA, CDR2 FQGNSA. DNA of the CDR3: TGTGCCAGCAGCTTAGGGTTTGGAAACACCATATATTTT. Its translation is CASSLGFGNTIYF.

Regarding this clonotype: A junction boundary mismatches the germline segment, possibly from a read error. The V and J genes are TRBV7-7 and TRBJ2-7; 8 positions match TRBD2. The germline V gene has CDR1 SSHAT and CDR2 FNYEAQ (reference sequence). The CDR3 totals 13 residues. The CDR3 nucleotides are TGTGCTAGCAGCCAGCGGGAGCAAGGCGAGCAGTACTTC. It translates to CASSQREQGEQYF. The variable domain in full, completed from reference TRBV7-7 and TRBJ2-7, reads GAGVSQSPRYKVTKRGQDVTLRCDPISSHATLYWYQQALGQGPEFLTYFNYEAQPDKSGLPSDRFSAERPEGSISTLTIQRTEQRDSAMYRCASSQREQGEQYFGPGTRLTVT.

This clonotype has only a few counts. The V and J genes are TRBV12-3 or TRBV12-4 and TRBJ1-6; unclear D gene. V shed 3 bases and J shed 1 base, with 10 bases lying between them. The CDR3 consists of 16 residues. The CDR3 DNA reads as TGTGCCAGCAGTTTTAACGGAGGATCCTATAATTCACCCCTCCACTTT. Protein product: CASSFNGGSYNSPLHF.

The CDR3 protein is CASSLTRDLETQYF. The CDR3 DNA follows: TGTGCCAGCAGCTTAACCAGGGATTTAGAGACCCAGTACTTC. The V call is TRBV7-2, the J call TRBJ2-5; the D gene is possibly TRBD1 (5 bases). The V and J ends lost 2 bases and 4 bases respectively, with 11 bases between them. This CDR3 has 14 amino acids. CDR1 is SGHTA and CDR2 is FQGNSA in the germline V gene.